This TCR beta chain was captured by sequencing in a study of human CD8 memory T cell subsets (dated by TCRdb to 2020 to 2021). Study-level background: To assess clonal relationships, the TCRbeta repertoires of stem-like (TSTEM), progenitor exhausted-like (TPEX) and effector memory CD8+ T cell subsets were compared. Six donors each provided TSTEM, TPEX and effector memory subsets, and TCRbeta repertoires were obtained from all six. Here is what the overall study found, with its caveats: TSTEM and TPEX subsets showed similarly high normalized Shannon-Wiener diversity, whereas effector memory subsets were comparatively less diverse. Based on Chao1 estimates, TSTEM subsets appeared to have greater repertoire diversity than TPEX subsets, which could potentially reflect a broader range of specificities. The stem-like TSTEM and TPEX subsets each shared clonotypes with effector memory cells, but the TSTEM and TPEX repertoires had minimal overlap with each other, suggesting distinct antigen spectra. Only TCRbeta chains were sequenced, and repertoire comparisons rested on about 6 donors tested with paired t-tests and Bonferroni correction.

Sequencing was carried out with a NextSeq 550. A Human TCR Profiling Kit was used to prepare UMI-labeled 5' RACE TCRbeta libraries. Every TCRbeta library was prepared in parallel, with the same number of PCR cycles used for all of the libraries. From the authors' description of their analysis: Between roughly 2,600 and 20,000 functional CDR3beta clonotypes were contained in each TCRbeta library. UMI extraction and consensus assembly used MIGEC 1.2.9, requiring at least three reads per UMI. In-frame CDR3beta repertoires were extracted with MiXCR 3.0.3. Diversity metrics were computed in VDJtools 1.2.1 after downsampling each sample to 42,000 randomly selected UMIs. For the top 3,000 clones of each sample pair, the repertoire overlap metrics D, R and F2 were calculated in VDJtools. TCRdb reprocessed the reads, so every CDR3 protein sequence counts as one entry and DNA is not shown. The V and J calls were determined by TCRdb, not by the authors. This sample's table contains some 10,000 distinct CDR3 sequences. Roughly 20% of the sample rests with the top ten.

Worth noting for this clonotype: There is no known antigen for this receptor.

Progenitor exhausted-like memory CD8+ T cells (TPEX) were defined as CCR7+ PD-1+ TIGIT+ early differentiated memory cells with dysfunctional, exhausted-like traits. Density gradient separation was used to isolate peripheral blood mononuclear cells from buffy coats of healthy donors. In the study, negative magnetic separation with EasySep or MojoSort CD8+ T cell isolation kits was used to enrich total CD8+ T cells. For each subset, total RNA was extracted using an RNeasy Mini Kit from duplicate vials of about 150,000 sorted CD8+ T cells. PBMCs were used either fresh or after being cryopreserved in fetal bovine serum containing approximately 10% DMSO. Fluorescence-activated cell sorting on a FACSAria III was used to sort CD8+ T cell subsets to purity. The CDR3 runs 14 amino acids, cysteine and phenylalanine included. The nucleotide record is missing. The CDR1 and CDR2 encoded by the germline V gene are MDHEN and SYDVKM.

This receptor was identified in a human donor in good health. The V and J segments used are TRBV28 and TRBJ1-5; the TCRdb D gene call, TRBD1, has no DNA to confirm it. Sequencing input: CD8+ T cells from PBMCs. The CDR3 here reads CASSFIRGRQPQHF.